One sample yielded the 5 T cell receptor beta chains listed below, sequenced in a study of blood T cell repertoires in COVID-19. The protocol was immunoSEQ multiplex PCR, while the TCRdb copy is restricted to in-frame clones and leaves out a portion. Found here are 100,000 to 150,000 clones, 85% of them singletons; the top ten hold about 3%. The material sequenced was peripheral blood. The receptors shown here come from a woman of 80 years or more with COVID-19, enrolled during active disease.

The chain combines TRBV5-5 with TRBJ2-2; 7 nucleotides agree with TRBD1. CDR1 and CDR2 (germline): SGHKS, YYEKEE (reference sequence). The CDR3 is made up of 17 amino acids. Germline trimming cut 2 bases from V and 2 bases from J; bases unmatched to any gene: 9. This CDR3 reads CASSLTSGTANTGELFF. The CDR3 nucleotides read TGTGCCAGCAGCTTAACTTCCGGGACAGCTAACACCGGGGAGCTGTTTTTT.

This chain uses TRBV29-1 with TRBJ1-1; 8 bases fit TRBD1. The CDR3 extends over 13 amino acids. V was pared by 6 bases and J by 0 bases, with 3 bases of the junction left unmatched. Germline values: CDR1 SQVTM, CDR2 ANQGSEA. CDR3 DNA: TGCAGCGTACCGGGACAGGTGAACACTGAAGCTTTCTTT. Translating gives CSVPGQVNTEAFF.

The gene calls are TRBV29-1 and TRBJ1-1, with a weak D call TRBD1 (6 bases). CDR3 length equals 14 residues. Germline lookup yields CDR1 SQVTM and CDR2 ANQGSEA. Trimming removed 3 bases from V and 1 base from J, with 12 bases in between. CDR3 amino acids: CSVDHRVPNTEAFF. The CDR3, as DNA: TGCAGCGTTGACCACAGGGTACCGAACACTGAAGCTTTCTTT.

CDR3 DNA: TGCGCCAGCAGCCCGGGAGCGGGATTCACAGATACGCAGTATTTT. Translation: CASSPGAGFTDTQYF. The V and J genes are TRBV4-3 and TRBJ2-3, with TRBD2 matching over 7 bases. The CDR3 has 15 amino acids. V dropped 4 bases and J dropped 2; count of bases not matched to a gene: 6. From germline, CDR1 is LGHNA and CDR2 YSLEER.

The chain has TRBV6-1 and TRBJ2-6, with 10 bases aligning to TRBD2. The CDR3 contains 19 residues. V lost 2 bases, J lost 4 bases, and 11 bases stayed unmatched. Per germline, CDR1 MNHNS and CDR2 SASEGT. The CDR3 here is CASSETPLAGVAGANVLTF. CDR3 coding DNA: TGTGCCAGCAGTGAAACCCCCCTAGCGGGAGTTGCCGGGGCCAACGTCCTGACTTTC.